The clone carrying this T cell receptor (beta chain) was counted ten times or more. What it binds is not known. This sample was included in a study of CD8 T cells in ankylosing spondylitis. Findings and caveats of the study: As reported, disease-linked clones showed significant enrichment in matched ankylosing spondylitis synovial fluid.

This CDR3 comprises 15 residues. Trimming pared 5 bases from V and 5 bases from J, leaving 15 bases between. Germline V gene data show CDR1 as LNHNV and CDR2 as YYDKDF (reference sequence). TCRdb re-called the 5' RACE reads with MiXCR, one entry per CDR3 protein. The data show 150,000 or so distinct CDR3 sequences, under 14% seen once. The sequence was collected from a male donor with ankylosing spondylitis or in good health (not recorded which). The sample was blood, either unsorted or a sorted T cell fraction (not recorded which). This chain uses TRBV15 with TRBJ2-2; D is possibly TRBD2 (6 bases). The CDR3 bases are TGTGCCACCAGCGTCTTGTGGGGGGAGACCGGGGAGCTGTTTTTT. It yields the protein CATSVLWGETGELFF.